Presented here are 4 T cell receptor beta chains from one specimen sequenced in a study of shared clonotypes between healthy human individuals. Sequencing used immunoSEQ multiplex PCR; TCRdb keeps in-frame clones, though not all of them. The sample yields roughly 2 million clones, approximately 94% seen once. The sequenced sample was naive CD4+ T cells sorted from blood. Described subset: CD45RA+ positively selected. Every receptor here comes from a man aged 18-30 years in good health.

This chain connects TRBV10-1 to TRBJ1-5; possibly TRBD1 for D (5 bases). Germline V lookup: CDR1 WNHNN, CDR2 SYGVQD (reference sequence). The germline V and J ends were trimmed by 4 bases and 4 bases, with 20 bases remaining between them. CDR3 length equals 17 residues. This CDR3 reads CASSVIRDLRINQPQHF. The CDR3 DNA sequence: TGCGCCAGCAGTGTCATCAGGGACCTCAGGATTAATCAGCCCCAGCATTTT.

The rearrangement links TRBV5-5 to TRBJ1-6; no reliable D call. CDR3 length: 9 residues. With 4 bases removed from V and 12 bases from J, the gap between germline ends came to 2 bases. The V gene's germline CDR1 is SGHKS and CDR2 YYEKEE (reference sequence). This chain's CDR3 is CASSRPLHF. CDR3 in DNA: TGTGCCAGCAGCCGACCCCTCCACTTT.

This CDR3 reads CASSLVLSGRGYYNEQFF. The CDR3 DNA sequence: TGTGCCAGCAGCTTAGTCCTCTCGGGGCGGGGCTACTACAATGAGCAGTTCTTC. The J gene is TRBJ2-1, the V gene TRBV7-2, with a possible D match to TRBD2 (6 bases). This CDR3 contains 18 residues. The germline V gene has CDR1 SGHTA and CDR2 FQGNSA. The ends were cut back, 1 base at V and 3 bases at J, with 19 bases in the middle.

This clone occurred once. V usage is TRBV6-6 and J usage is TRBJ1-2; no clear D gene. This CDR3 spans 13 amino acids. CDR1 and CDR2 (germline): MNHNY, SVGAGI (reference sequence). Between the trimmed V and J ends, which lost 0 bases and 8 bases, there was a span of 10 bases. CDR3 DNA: TGTGCCAGCAGTTACTCCTCGGTAGGGGGCTACACCTTC. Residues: CASSYSSVGGYTF.